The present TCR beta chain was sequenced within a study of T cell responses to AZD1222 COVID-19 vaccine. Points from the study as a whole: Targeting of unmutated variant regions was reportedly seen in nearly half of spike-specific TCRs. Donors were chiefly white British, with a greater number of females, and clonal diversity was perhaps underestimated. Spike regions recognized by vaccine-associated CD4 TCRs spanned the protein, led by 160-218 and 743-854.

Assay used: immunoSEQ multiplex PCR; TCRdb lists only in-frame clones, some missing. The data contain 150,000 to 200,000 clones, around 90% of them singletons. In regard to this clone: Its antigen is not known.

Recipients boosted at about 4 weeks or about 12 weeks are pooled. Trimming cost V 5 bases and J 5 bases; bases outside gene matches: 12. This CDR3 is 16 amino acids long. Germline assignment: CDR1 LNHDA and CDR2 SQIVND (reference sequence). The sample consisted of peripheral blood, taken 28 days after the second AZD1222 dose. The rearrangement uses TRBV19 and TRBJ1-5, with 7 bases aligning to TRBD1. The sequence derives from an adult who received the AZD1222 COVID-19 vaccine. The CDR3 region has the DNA TGTGCCAGTAGTGTACACAGGGGTGATTCGGATCAGCCCCAGCATTTT. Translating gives CASSVHRGDSDQPQHF.